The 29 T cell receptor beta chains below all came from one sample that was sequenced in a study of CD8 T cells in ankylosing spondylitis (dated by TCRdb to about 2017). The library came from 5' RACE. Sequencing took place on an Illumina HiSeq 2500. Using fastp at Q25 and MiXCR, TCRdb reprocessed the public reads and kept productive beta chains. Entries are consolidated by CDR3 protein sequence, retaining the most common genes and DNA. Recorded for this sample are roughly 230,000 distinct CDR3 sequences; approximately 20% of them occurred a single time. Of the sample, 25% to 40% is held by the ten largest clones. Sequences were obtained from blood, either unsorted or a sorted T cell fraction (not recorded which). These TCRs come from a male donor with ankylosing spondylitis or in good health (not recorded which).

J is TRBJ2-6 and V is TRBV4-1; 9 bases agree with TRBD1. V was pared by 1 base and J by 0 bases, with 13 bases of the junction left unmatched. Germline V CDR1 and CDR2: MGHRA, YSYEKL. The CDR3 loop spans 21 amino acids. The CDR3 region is CASSQVWSSRDRDSGANVLTF. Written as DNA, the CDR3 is TGCGCCAGCAGCCAAGTTTGGTCCAGCCGGGACAGGGACTCTGGGGCCAACGTCCTGACTTTC.

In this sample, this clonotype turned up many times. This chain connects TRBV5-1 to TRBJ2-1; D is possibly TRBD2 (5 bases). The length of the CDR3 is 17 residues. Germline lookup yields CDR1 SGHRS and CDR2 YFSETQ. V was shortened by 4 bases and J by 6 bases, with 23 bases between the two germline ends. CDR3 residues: CASSPPNVELGGNEQFF. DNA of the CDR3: TGCGCCAGCAGCCCCCCCAACGTCGAACTAGGTGGCAATGAGCAGTTCTTC.

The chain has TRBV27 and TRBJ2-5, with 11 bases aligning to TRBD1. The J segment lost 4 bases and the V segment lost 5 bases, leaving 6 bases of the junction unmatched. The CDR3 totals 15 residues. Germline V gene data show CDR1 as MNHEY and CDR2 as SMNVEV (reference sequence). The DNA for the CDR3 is TGTGCCAGCAGTCTAGCCGGGACAGGGGGAGAGACCCAGTACTTC. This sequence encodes CASSLAGTGGETQYF.

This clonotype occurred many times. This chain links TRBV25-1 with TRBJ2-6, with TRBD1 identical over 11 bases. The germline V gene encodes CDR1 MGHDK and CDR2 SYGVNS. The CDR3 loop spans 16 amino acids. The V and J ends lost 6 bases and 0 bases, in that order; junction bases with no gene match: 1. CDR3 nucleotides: TGTGCCAGCAGAGGGACAGGGGGCTCTGGGGCCAACGTCCTGACTTTC. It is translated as CASRGTGGSGANVLTF.

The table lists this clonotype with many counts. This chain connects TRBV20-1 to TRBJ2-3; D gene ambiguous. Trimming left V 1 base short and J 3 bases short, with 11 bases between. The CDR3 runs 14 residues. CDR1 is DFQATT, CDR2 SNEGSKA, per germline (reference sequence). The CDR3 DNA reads TGCAGTGCTAGAGCGACTTCCGGGACAGATACGCAGTATTTT. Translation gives CSARATSGTDTQYF.

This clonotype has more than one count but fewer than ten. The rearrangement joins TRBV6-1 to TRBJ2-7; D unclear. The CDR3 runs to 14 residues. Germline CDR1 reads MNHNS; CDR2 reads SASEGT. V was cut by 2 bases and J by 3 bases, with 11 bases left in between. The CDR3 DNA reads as TGTGCCAGCAGTGAACTCTACAGAAACTACGAGCAGTACTTC. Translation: CASSELYRNYEQYF.

Here the CDR3 reads CASSLFGSNPGLAGVNEQFF. The CDR3 nucleotides read TGCGCCAGCAGCCTTTTTGGCAGCAACCCAGGACTAGCGGGAGTTAATGAGCAGTTCTTC. The chain combines TRBV4-1 with TRBJ2-1; 13 nucleotides agree with TRBD2. Trimming cost V 4 bases and J 7 bases; bases outside gene matches: 19. Germline loops: CDR1 MGHRA, CDR2 YSYEKL. This CDR3 has 20 residues.

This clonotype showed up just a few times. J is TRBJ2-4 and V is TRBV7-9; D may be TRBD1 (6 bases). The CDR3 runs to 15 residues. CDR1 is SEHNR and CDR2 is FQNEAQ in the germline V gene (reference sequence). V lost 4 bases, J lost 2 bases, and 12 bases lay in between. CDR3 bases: TGTGCCAGCAGCTCAAACAGGGAGCCCAAAAACATTCAGTACTTC. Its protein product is CASSSNREPKNIQYF.

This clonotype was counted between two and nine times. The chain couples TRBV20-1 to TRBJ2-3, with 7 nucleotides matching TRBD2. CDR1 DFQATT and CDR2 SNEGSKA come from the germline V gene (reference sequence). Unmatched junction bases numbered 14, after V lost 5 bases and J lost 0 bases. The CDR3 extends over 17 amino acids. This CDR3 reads CSAPHGRAGASTDTQYF. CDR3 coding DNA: TGCAGTGCTCCTCATGGTAGGGCGGGAGCTAGCACAGATACGCAGTATTTT.

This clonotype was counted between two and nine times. In DNA form, the CDR3 reads TGTGCCAGCTCACCCCGGCATTATAGCAATCAGCCCCAGCATTTT. As protein: CASSPRHYSNQPQHF. This chain links TRBV18 with TRBJ1-5; D remains unclear. Trimming took 3 bases from V and 0 from J, leaving 9 bases between them. The CDR3 is made up of 15 amino acids. Looked up from germline, CDR1 is KGHSH and CDR2 is LQKENI.

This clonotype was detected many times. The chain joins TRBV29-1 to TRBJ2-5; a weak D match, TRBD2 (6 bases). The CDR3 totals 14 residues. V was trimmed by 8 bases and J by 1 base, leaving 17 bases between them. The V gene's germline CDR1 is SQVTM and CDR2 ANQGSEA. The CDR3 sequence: CSLGRGAGQETQYF. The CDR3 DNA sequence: TGCAGCTTGGGTAGGGGAGCGGGCCAAGAGACCCAGTACTTC. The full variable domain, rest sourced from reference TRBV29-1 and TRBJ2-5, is SAVISQKPSRDICQRGTSLTIQCQVDSQVTMMFWYRQQPGQSLTLIATANQGSEATYESGFVIDKFPISRPNLTFSTLTVSNMSPEDSSIYLCSLGRGAGQETQYFGPGTRLLVL.

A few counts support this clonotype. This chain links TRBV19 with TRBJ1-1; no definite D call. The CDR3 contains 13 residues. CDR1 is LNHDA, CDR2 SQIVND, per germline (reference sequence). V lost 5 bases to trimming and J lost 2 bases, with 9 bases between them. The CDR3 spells CASSQTFNTEAFF. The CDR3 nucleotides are TGTGCCAGTAGTCAGACATTTAACACTGAAGCTTTCTTT.

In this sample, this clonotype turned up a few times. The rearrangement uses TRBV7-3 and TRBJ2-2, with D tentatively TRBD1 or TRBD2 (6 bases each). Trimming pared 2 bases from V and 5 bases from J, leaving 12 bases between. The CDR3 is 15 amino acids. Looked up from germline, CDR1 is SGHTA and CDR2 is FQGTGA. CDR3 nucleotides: TGTGCCAGCAGCTTAGATCGGAGGGGGACCGGGGAGCTGTTTTTT. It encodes CASSLDRRGTGELFF.

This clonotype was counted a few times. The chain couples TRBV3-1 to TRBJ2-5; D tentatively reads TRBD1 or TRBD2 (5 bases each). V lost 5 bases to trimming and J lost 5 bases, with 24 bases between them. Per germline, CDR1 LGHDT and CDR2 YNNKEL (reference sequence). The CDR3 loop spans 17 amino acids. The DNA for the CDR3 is TGTGCCAGCAGCGCCGGGGTGGTGGGGGAAAAATGGGAGACCCAGTACTTC. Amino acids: CASSAGVVGEKWETQYF.

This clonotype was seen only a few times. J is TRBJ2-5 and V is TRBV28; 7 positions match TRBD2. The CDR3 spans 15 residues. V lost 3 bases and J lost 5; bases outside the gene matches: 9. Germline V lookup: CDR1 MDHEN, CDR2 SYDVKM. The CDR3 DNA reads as TGTGCCAGCAGTTTGTTGCGGGAGCGTCGGGAGACCCAGTACTTC. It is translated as CASSLLRERRETQYF.

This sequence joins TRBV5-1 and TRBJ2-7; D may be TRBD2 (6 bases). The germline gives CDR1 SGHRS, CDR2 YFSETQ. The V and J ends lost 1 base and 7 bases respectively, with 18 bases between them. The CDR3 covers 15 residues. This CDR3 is CASSLSRDFAGEQYF. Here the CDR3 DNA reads TGCGCCAGCAGCTTGAGCCGGGATTTTGCGGGGGAGCAGTACTTC.

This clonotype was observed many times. The DNA for the CDR3 is TGTGCCAGCAGTAAATCGGGGCCCGGCGCAGATACGCAGTATTTT. Its translation: CASSKSGPGADTQYF. The chain couples TRBV12-3 or TRBV12-4 to TRBJ2-3; D possibly matches TRBD1 or TRBD2 (5 bases each). CDR3 length: 15 residues. Trimming removed 5 bases at V and 4 bases at J, with 16 bases between.

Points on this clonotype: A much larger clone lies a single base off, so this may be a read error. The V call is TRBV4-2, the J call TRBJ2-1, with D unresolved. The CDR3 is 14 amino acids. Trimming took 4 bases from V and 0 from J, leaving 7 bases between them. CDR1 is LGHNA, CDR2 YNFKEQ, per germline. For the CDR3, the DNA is TGTGCCAGCAGCCCCGAGCACTCCTACAATGAGCAGTTCTTC. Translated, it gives CASSPEHSYNEQFF.

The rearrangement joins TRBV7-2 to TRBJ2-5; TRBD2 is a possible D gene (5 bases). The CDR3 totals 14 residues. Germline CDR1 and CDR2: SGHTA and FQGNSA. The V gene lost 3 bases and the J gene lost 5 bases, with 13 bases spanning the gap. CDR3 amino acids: CASSFLASPETQYF. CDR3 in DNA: TGTGCCAGCAGCTTTTTAGCGAGCCCGGAGACCCAGTACTTC.

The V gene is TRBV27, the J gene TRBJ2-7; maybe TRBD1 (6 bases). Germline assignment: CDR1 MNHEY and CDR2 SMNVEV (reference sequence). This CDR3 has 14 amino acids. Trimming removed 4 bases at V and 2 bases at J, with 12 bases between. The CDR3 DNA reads TGTGCCAGCAGTTCCCGGGACAAAACCTACGAGCAGTACTTC. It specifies CASSSRDKTYEQYF.

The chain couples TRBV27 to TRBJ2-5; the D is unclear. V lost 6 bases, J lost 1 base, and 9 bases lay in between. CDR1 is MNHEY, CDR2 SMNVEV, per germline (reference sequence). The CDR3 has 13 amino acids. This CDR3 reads CASSSLAQETQYF. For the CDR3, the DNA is TGTGCCAGCAGCTCCCTGGCCCAAGAGACCCAGTACTTC.

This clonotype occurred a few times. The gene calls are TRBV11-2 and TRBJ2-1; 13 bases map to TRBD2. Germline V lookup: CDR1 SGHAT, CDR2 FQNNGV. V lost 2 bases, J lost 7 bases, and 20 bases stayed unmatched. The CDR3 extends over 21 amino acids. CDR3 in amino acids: CASSLSGVPGLAGPRANEQFF. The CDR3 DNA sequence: TGTGCCAGCAGCTTATCTGGGGTCCCGGGACTAGCGGGGCCCCGGGCAAATGAGCAGTTCTTC. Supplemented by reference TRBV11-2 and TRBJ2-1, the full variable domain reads EAGVAQSPRYKIIEKRQSVAFWCNPISGHATLYWYQQILGQGPKLLIQFQNNGVVDDSQLPKDRFSAERLKGVDSTLKIQPAKLEDSAVYLCASSLSGVPGLAGPRANEQFFGPGTRLTVL.

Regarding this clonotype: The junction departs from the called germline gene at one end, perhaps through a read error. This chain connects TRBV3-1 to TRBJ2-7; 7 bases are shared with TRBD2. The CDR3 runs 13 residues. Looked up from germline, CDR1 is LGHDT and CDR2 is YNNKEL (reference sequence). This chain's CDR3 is CARSPGTTYEQYF. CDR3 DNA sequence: TGTGCCCGCAGCCCCGGGACTACCTACGAGCAGTACTTC.

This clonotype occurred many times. DNA for the CDR3: TGCGCCAGCAGCTCTGACGGCTGGGGTTCCACCGGGGAGCTGTTTTTT. Protein sequence: CASSSDGWGSTGELFF. The J gene is TRBJ2-2, the V gene TRBV5-1; D gene ambiguous. CDR1 is SGHRS, CDR2 YFSETQ, per germline. V was trimmed by 3 bases and J by 4 bases, leaving 16 bases between them. The CDR3 is 16 amino acids.

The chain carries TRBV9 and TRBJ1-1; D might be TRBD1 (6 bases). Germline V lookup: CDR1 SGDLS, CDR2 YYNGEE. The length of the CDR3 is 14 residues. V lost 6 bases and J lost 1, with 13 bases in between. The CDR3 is CASTHKDRNTEAFF. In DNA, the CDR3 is TGTGCCAGCACCCATAAGGACAGGAACACTGAAGCTTTCTTT.

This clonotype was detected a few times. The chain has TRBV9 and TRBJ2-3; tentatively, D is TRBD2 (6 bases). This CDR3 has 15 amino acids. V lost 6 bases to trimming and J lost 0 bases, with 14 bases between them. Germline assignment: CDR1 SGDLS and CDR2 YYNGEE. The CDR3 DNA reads TGTGCCAGCACCCTTTGGGGGACTAGCACAGATACGCAGTATTTT. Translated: CASTLWGTSTDTQYF.

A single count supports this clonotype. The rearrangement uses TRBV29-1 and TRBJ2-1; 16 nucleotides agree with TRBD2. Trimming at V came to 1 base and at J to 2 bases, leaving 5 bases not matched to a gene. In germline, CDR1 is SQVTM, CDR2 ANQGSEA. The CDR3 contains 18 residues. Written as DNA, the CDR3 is TGCAGCGTTGAAGGAACCGGGACTAGCGGGAGGGCCTACAATGAGCAGTTCTTC. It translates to CSVEGTGTSGRAYNEQFF.

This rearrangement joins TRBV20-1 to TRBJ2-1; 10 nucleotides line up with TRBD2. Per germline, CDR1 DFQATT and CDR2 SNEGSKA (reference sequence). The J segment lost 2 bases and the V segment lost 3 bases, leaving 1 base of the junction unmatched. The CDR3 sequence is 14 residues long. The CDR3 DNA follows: TGCAGTGCTAGCAGCGGGAGGGCCTACAATGAGCAGTTCTTC. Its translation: CSASSGRAYNEQFF.

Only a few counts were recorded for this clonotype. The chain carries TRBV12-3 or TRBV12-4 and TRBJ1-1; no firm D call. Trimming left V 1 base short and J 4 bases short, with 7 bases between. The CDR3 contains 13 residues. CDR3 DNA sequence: TGTGCCAGCAGTTTAGGACCGGGCACTGAAGCTTTCTTT. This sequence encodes CASSLGPGTEAFF.